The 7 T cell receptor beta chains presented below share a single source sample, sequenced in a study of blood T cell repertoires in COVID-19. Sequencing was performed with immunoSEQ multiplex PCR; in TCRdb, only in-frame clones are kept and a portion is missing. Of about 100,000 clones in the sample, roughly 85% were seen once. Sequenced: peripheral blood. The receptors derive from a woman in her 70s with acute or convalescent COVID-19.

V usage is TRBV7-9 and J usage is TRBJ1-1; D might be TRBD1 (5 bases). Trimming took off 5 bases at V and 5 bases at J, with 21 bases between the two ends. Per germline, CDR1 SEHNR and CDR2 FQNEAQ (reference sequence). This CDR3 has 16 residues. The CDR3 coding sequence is TGTGCCAGCAGCCTTGATGGGGGAGGGTGGGTGACTGAAGCTTTCTTT. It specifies CASSLDGGGWVTEAFF. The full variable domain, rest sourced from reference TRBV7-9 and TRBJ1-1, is DTGVSQNPRHKITKRGQNVTFRCDPISEHNRLYWYRQTLGQGPEFLTYFQNEAQLEKSRLLSDRFSAERPKGSFSTLEIQRTEQGDSAMYLCASSLDGGGWVTEAFFGQGTRLTVV.

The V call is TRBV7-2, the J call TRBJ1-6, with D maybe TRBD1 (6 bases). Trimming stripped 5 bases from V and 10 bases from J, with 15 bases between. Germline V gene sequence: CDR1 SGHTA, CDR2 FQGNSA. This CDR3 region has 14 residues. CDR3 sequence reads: CASSTHREGSPLHF. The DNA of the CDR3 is TGTGCCAGCAGCACCCACAGGGAGGGATCACCCCTCCACTTT. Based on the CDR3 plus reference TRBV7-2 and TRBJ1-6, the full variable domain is GAGVSQSPSNKVTEKGKDVELRCDPISGHTALYWYRQSLGQGLEFLIYFQGNSAPDKSGLPSDRFSAERTGGSVSTLTIQRTQQEDSAVYLCASSTHREGSPLHFGNGTRLTVT.

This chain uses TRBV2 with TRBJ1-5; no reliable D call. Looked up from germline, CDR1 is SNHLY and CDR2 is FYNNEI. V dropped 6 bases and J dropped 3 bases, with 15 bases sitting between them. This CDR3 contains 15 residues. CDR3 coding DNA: TGTGCCAGCAGGTCGGGAGGGCAACACAATCAGCCCCAGCATTTT. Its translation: CASRSGGQHNQPQHF. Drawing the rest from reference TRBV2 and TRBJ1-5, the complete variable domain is EPEVTQTPSHQVTQMGQEVILRCVPISNHLYFYWYRQILGQKVEFLVSFYNNEISEKSEIFDDQFSVERPDGSNFTLKIRSTKLEDSAMYFCASRSGGQHNQPQHFGDGTRLSIL.

CDR3 DNA sequence: TGTGCCAGCAGCGTAACTAATCTCACAGGGACAGTCGTAAATTCACCCCTCCACTTT. Residues: CASSVTNLTGTVVNSPLHF. This chain links TRBV9 with TRBJ1-6, with 7 nucleotides matching TRBD1. Germline CDR1 SGDLS, CDR2 YYNGEE. J lost 7 bases, V lost 1 base, and 17 bases had no gene match. The CDR3 has 19 residues.

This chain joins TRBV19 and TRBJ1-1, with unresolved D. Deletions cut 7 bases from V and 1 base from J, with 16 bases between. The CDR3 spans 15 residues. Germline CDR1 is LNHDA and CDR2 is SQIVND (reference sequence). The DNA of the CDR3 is TGTGCCAGTATTTTTAACCCCGGAGCGAACACTGAAGCTTTCTTT. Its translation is CASIFNPGANTEAFF.

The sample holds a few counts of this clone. CDR3: CASSHAPGQSTEKLFF. CDR3 nucleotides: TGTGCCAGCAGCCACGCCCCGGGACAGTCCACTGAAAAACTGTTTTTT. V gene TRBV3-1 (or the pseudogene TRBV3-2) combines with J gene TRBJ1-4, with 7 bases lining up with TRBD1. Trimming took 3 bases from V and 7 from J; bases not matched to a gene: 11. Germline V gene sequence: CDR1 LGHDT, CDR2 YNNKEL (reference sequence). The CDR3 consists of 16 residues.

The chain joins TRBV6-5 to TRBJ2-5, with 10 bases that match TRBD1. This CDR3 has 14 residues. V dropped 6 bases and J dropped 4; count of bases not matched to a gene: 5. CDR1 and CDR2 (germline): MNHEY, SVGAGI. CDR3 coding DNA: TGTGCCAGCAGGGGGACAGGGGCGGTAGAGACCCAGTACTTC. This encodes CASRGTGAVETQYF.